This record concerns one T cell receptor (beta chain) sequence. The sample originates from a study of response to subunit inactivated influenza vaccine. The V gene end was trimmed by 0 bases and the J gene end by 6 bases; junction bases not matched to a gene: 9. The CDR3 contains 15 residues. In germline, CDR1 is SGDLS, CDR2 YYNGEE. Using its own MiXCR run on the RT-PCR reads, TCRdb lists one record per CDR3 protein. Of roughly 620,000 distinct CDR3 sequences listed, about 10% were seen once; the top ten hold approximately 11%. This sample was also put to use in a study of T cells expressing NK-cell markers. That source notes: Scientists made TCR beta cDNA using 5'RACE template switching with UMIs. In a handful of donors, dominant clonotypes made up 28.3-60.1% of CD3+CD56-NKG2C+ cells.

This specimen consisted of PBMCs from blood, obtained on the day of vaccination. The rearrangement joins TRBV9 to TRBJ2-7, with 7 bases fitting TRBD2. The receptor was derived from a man aged 45-65 years who received an inactivated influenza vaccine. The CDR3 is CASSVGGTTLSEQYF. The CDR3 nucleotides read TGTGCCAGCAGCGTAGGTGGGACTACCCTCTCCGAGCAGTACTTC.